Included here is one T cell receptor (beta chain) sequence, with context. This CDR3 spans 15 amino acids. Germline V CDR1 and CDR2: LGHNT, FRNRAP. Between the trimmed V and J ends, which lost 0 bases and 3 bases, there was a span of 11 bases. Source study methods: Nucleated cell number was recorded as an estimate derived from reference gene primer amplification. Sequencing used immunoSEQ multiplex PCR; TCRdb keeps in-frame clones, though not all of them. The V and J calls and clone size are taken from that table; D and trimming were inferred from the DNA. The sample consists of approximately 300,000 clones, around 89% of them appearing once. The data were taken from a study of blood T cell repertoires in COVID-19. On the study more broadly: Samples taken during acute and convalescent COVID-19 were collected in the United States, Italy and Spain. Nucleic acid was either cDNA or gDNA, and it came from T cells, B-cell-depleted T cells, or PBMCs.

The sample comprised peripheral blood. This chain uses TRBV12-5 with TRBJ1-2; no clear D gene. The sequence derives from a man between 40 and 49 years old with acute or convalescent COVID-19. Here the CDR3 reads CASGLVQRPHYGYTF. The CDR3 DNA is TGTGCTAGTGGTTTGGTACAGAGACCGCACTATGGCTACACCTTC.